A single sample is the source of the 20 T cell receptor beta chains below, sequenced in a study of T-cell reconstitution after alpha-beta-depleted transplantation in children. Construction of the TCRbeta library involved unique molecular identifiers. MiXCR, applied by TCRdb to the PCR reads, yields one record per CDR3 protein. The table records 190,000 or so distinct CDR3 sequences, about 6.8% of them present only once. Sample: PBMCs from the stem cell graft donor, taken from the stem cell graft. These receptors all come from a human donor who donated a stem cell graft to a child with Wiskott-Aldrich syndrome.

This clonotype was seen repeatedly, ten times or more. This chain connects TRBV10-3 to TRBJ1-2, with D perhaps TRBD1 (6 bases). CDR3 length: 11 amino acids. Germline assignment: CDR1 ENHRY and CDR2 SYGVKD. V lost 7 bases, J lost 8 bases, and 11 bases lay in between. In nucleotides, the CDR3 is TGTGCCATCACCGCAGGGGCCGGCTACACCTTC. As protein: CAITAGAGYTF.

This clonotype has ten or more counts. The chain links TRBV14 to TRBJ2-1, with TRBD1 matching 9 bases. The germline gives CDR1 SGHDN, CDR2 FVKESK. This CDR3 contains 17 residues. The V gene end was trimmed by 4 bases and the J gene end by 4 bases; junction bases not matched to a gene: 11. The chain's CDR3 is CASSPFDGTGLYNEQFF. In nucleotides, the CDR3 is TGTGCCAGCAGCCCATTCGACGGGACAGGGTTATACAATGAGCAGTTCTTC.

The sample holds many counts of this clonotype. The rearrangement links TRBV5-1 to TRBJ2-3; D is perhaps TRBD2 (6 bases). The V gene's germline CDR1 is SGHRS and CDR2 YFSETQ. This CDR3 has 16 residues. Trimming left V 2 bases short and J 0 bases short, with 13 bases between. CDR3 sequence: CASSFVAATSTDTQYF. The DNA of the CDR3 is TGCGCCAGCAGCTTCGTAGCGGCCACCAGCACAGATACGCAGTATTTT.

This clonotype was seen repeatedly, ten times or more. The chain couples TRBV5-1 to TRBJ2-5, with a tentative D call TRBD2 (5 bases). CDR1 SGHRS and CDR2 YFSETQ come from the germline V gene. Trimming pared 5 bases from V and 2 bases from J, leaving 16 bases between. This CDR3 has 15 residues. The CDR3 protein is CASRRPSRLQETQYF. The CDR3, as DNA: TGCGCCAGCAGACGACCTAGCAGATTGCAAGAGACCCAGTACTTC.

This clonotype was counted ten times or more. The chain is built from TRBV14 and TRBJ2-7; tentatively, D is TRBD2 (6 bases). The V and J ends lost 6 bases and 1 base respectively, with 13 bases between them. From germline, CDR1 is SGHDN and CDR2 FVKESK. This CDR3 has 14 amino acids. CDR3 coding DNA: TGTGCCAGCAGTGGGGACTTGGGATCCTACGAGCAGTACTTC. It codes for CASSGDLGSYEQYF.

This rearrangement joins TRBV6-6 to TRBJ2-1; 10 bases align to TRBD2. V dropped 2 bases and J dropped 10; count of bases not matched to a gene: 2. The germline V gene has CDR1 MNHNY and CDR2 SVGAGI (reference sequence). CDR3 length: 13 residues. The CDR3 region has the DNA TGTGCCAGCAGTTACGGACTAGCGGACGAGCAGTTCTTC. It is translated as CASSYGLADEQFF.

This clonotype was counted at least ten times. The gene calls are TRBV30 and TRBJ1-6; 7 positions agree with TRBD1. The CDR3 is 15 amino acids. Germline CDR1 and CDR2: GTSNPN and SVGIG (reference sequence). J lost 6 bases, V lost 3 bases, and 8 bases had no gene match. CDR3 amino acids: CAWSLYRDSNSPLHF. CDR3 DNA: TGTGCCTGGAGCTTATACCGGGACAGTAATTCACCCCTCCACTTT.

This clonotype was detected ten times or more. V and J are TRBV12-3 or TRBV12-4 and TRBJ2-4; a weak D match, TRBD2 (6 bases). The CDR3 loop spans 15 amino acids. The germline V and J ends were trimmed by 8 bases and 9 bases, with 23 bases remaining between them. The CDR3 bases are TGTGCCAGCGCGGGGAGCACCGGGAAAAGGACCATTCAGTACTTC. Its translation is CASAGSTGKRTIQYF.

This clonotype showed up many times. This chain joins TRBV12-3 or TRBV12-4 and TRBJ2-2; no clear D. This CDR3 has 12 amino acids. V lost 7 bases, J lost 6 bases, and 9 bases lay in between. The CDR3 nucleotides are TGTGCCAGCAAATCTTACTCCGGGGAGCTGTTTTTT. Its translation: CASKSYSGELFF.

This clonotype showed up many times. V is TRBV12-3 or TRBV12-4 and J is TRBJ2-7, with D maybe TRBD2 (6 bases). CDR3 length: 13 amino acids. Trimming stripped 5 bases from V and 3 bases from J, with 11 bases between. The CDR3 DNA reads TGTGCCAGCAGTGCGGGACTCAACTACGAGCAGTACTTC. The encoded protein is CASSAGLNYEQYF.

The gene calls are TRBV11-2 and TRBJ1-6; maybe TRBD1 (6 bases). There are 13 residues in the CDR3. CDR1 and CDR2 from the germline V gene are SGHAT and FQNNGV. V lost 3 bases to trimming and J lost 13 bases, with 13 bases between them. The CDR3 region is CASSFQQGSPLHF. Here the CDR3 DNA reads TGTGCCAGCAGCTTTCAACAGGGATCGCCCCTCCACTTT. The full variable domain, in which reference TRBV11-2 and TRBJ1-6 provide the parts outside the CDR3, is EAGVAQSPRYKIIEKRQSVAFWCNPISGHATLYWYQQILGQGPKLLIQFQNNGVVDDSQLPKDRFSAERLKGVDSTLKIQPAKLEDSAVYLCASSFQQGSPLHFGNGTRLTVT.

This clonotype was counted at least ten times. The chain uses TRBV6-1 and TRBJ2-3, with 7 bases lining up with TRBD2. The CDR3 extends over 14 amino acids. V lost 8 bases and J lost 4; bases outside the gene matches: 9. Germline CDR1 and CDR2: MNHNS and SASEGT. This CDR3 reads CASEGGRGADTQYF. Here the CDR3 DNA reads TGTGCCAGCGAGGGCGGGAGAGGGGCAGATACGCAGTATTTT.

This chain links TRBV12-3 or TRBV12-4 with TRBJ2-1, with 14 bases matching TRBD2. The CDR3 has 18 amino acids. The V gene end was trimmed by 6 bases and the J gene end by 0 bases; junction bases not matched to a gene: 7. The CDR3 is CASRGLAGDRASYNEQFF. The CDR3 coding sequence is TGTGCCAGCAGGGGACTAGCGGGAGACAGGGCCTCCTACAATGAGCAGTTCTTC.

The sample holds many counts of this clonotype. The chain uses TRBV2 and TRBJ1-4; D perhaps matches TRBD1 (5 bases). V lost 5 bases to trimming and J lost 3 bases, with 10 bases between them. Germline V gene data show CDR1 as SNHLY and CDR2 as FYNNEI. The CDR3 has 14 residues. The CDR3 region has the DNA TGTGCCAGCAGTCAAGGGACTCCTAATGAAAAACTGTTTTTT. It encodes CASSQGTPNEKLFF. The full variable domain, its missing parts supplied by reference TRBV2 and TRBJ1-4, is EPEVTQTPSHQVTQMGQEVILRCVPISNHLYFYWYRQILGQKVEFLVSFYNNEISEKSEIFDDQFSVERPDGSNFTLKIRSTKLEDSAMYFCASSQGTPNEKLFFGSGTQLSVL.

This clonotype occurred many times. V and J are TRBV7-2 and TRBJ2-6; tentative D call: TRBD1 (5 bases). The CDR3 extends over 22 amino acids. V was cut by 2 bases and J by 0 bases, with 26 bases left in between. Germline lookup yields CDR1 SGHTA and CDR2 FQGNSA. As DNA, the CDR3 is TGTGCCAGCAGCTTATGGAAAAGATCAGGGCCCTCATCGTACTCTGGGGCCAACGTCCTGACTTTC. Residues: CASSLWKRSGPSSYSGANVLTF.

This clonotype was observed at least ten times. The chain joins TRBV6-5 to TRBJ2-5, with D perhaps TRBD2 (5 bases). V lost 3 bases, J lost 5 bases, and 16 bases lay in between. Germline CDR1 and CDR2: MNHEY and SVGAGI. The CDR3 spans 15 residues. CDR3 in amino acids: CASSYGLAWKETQYF. CDR3 DNA sequence: TGTGCCAGCAGTTATGGGCTAGCTTGGAAGGAGACCCAGTACTTC.

This clonotype was observed at least ten times. The V and J genes are TRBV13 and TRBJ1-1, with D unresolved. The length of the CDR3 is 12 residues. Germline CDR1 is PRHDT and CDR2 is FYEKMQ (reference sequence). Trimming stripped 7 bases from V and 5 bases from J, with 11 bases between. The CDR3: CASTPLRTEAFF. In DNA, the CDR3 is TGTGCCAGCACCCCCCTGAGGACTGAAGCTTTCTTT.

At least ten counts were recorded for this clonotype. J is TRBJ1-2 and V is TRBV5-1; possible D gene TRBD1, 5 bases. Looked up from germline, CDR1 is SGHRS and CDR2 is YFSETQ. The V gene lost 4 bases and the J gene lost 0 bases, with 19 bases spanning the gap. The CDR3 is 17 amino acids. The CDR3 nucleotides are TGCGCCAGCAGCGGCCGGGACGGTGGTTCGGCTAACTATGGCTACACCTTC. It translates to CASSGRDGGSANYGYTF.

This clonotype has a count of ten or more. J is TRBJ1-1 and V is TRBV20-1; 9 bases are a match to TRBD1. The V gene's germline CDR1 is DFQATT and CDR2 SNEGSKA (reference sequence). V trimming: 4 bases; J trimming: 5 bases; junction bases outside the gene matches: 14. This CDR3 has 16 amino acids. CDR3 protein: CSAISQGAPQRTEAFF. The CDR3 coding sequence is TGCAGTGCTATTTCACAGGGGGCGCCTCAGCGGACTGAAGCTTTCTTT.

This clonotype was detected many times. The V gene is TRBV3-1, the J gene TRBJ2-5; no clear D. This CDR3 has 15 residues. Germline V lookup: CDR1 LGHDT, CDR2 YNNKEL (reference sequence). Deletions cut 8 bases from V and 0 bases from J, with 16 bases between. DNA of the CDR3: TGTGCCAGCTCCCGAAGCCCCACGGACCAAGAGACCCAGTACTTC. Amino acid sequence: CASSRSPTDQETQYF.